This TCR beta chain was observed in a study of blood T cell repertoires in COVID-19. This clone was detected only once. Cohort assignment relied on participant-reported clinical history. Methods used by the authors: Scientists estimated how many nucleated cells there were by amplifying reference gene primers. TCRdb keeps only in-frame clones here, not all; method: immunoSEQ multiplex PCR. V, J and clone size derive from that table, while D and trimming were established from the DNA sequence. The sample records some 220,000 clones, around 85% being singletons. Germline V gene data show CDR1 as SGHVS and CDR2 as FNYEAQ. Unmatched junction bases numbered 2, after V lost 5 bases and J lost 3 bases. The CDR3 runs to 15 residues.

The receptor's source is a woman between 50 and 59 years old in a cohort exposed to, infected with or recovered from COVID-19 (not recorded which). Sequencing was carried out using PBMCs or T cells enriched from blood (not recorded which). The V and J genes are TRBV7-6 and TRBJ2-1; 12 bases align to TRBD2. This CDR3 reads CASSRTSGDYNEQFF. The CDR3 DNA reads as TGTGCCAGCAGCCGGACTAGCGGGGACTACAATGAGCAGTTCTTC.